A single sample is the source of the 4 T cell receptor beta chains below, sequenced in a study of CD8 T cells in ankylosing spondylitis. Each CDR3 protein is one row after TCRdb ran MiXCR on the 5' RACE reads. The sample shows 300,000 to 400,000 distinct CDR3 sequences, approximately 22% of them seen only once. Material: blood, either unsorted or a sorted T cell fraction (not recorded which). These receptors were collected from a male donor with ankylosing spondylitis or in good health (not recorded which).

Concerning this clonotype: An end of the junction does not agree with germline; a read error may underlie this. This chain links TRBV2 with TRBJ2-7; no definite D call. Germline lookup yields CDR1 SNHLY and CDR2 FYNNEI. The CDR3 sequence is 15 residues long. CDR3 amino acids: CASREGSGPPYEQYF. The CDR3 nucleotides are TGTGCCAGCAGAGAAGGGTCAGGTCCACCCTACGAGCAGTACTTC.

The CDR3 reads CAWSWDSYEQYF. Written as DNA, the CDR3 is TGTGCCTGGAGTTGGGACAGCTACGAGCAGTACTTC. The chain is built from TRBV30 and TRBJ2-7; 7 nucleotides align to TRBD1. CDR1 is GTSNPN and CDR2 is SVGIG in the germline V gene (reference sequence). The CDR3 is 12 residues long. Trimming at V came to 2 bases and at J to 3 bases, leaving 1 base not matched to a gene.

This clonotype has only a few counts. V gene TRBV29-1 combines with J gene TRBJ2-1; 10 bases fit TRBD2. After removal of 5 bases from V and 2 bases from J, the junction contained 6 bases not matched to a gene. CDR3 length: 15 amino acids. The germline V gene encodes CDR1 SQVTM and CDR2 ANQGSEA. CDR3 amino acids: CSVLRLAGPYNEQFF. CDR3 in DNA: TGCAGCGTTCTCCGACTAGCGGGCCCCTACAATGAGCAGTTCTTC.

This clonotype has a handful of counts. The chain is built from TRBV28 and TRBJ2-5, with 9 bases that match TRBD2. Losses at the gene ends were 6 bases for V and 4 bases for J; bases not matched to a gene: 9. In germline, CDR1 is MDHEN, CDR2 SYDVKM. The CDR3 is made up of 15 amino acids. The CDR3 coding sequence is TGTGCCAGCAGCCGGGGACTAGCTTACGGAGAGACCCAGTACTTC. Amino acids: CASSRGLAYGETQYF.